The 10 T cell receptor beta chains below all came from one sample that was sequenced in a study of T cell responses to AZD1222 COVID-19 vaccine. Libraries were prepared by immunoSEQ multiplex PCR; TCRdb keeps only in-frame clonotypes and omits some of them. Here the sample spans about 130,000 clones, 92% being singletons. The specimen comprised peripheral blood, sampled on day 0 of AZD1222 vaccination. The receptors originated from an adult in good health.

The CDR3 sequence is CASSVTGTGANYGYTF. For the CDR3, the DNA is TGTGCCAGTAGTGTTACCGGGACAGGGGCTAACTATGGCTACACCTTC. The rearrangement uses TRBV19 and TRBJ1-2, with 10 positions matching TRBD1. After removal of 5 bases from V and 0 bases from J, the junction contained 6 bases not matched to a gene. The germline V gene encodes CDR1 LNHDA and CDR2 SQIVND (reference sequence). The CDR3 spans 16 residues.

The table lists this clone with a count of one. The chain recombines TRBV7-2 with TRBJ1-2; D perhaps matches TRBD1 (6 bases). The germline CDR1 and CDR2 sequences are SGHTA and FQGNSA. Trimming cost V 2 bases and J 3 bases, with 13 bases left between them. The CDR3 is made up of 15 amino acids. Written as DNA, the CDR3 is TGTGCCAGCAGCTTAAGGGGGGAAAGATACTATGGCTACACCTTC. This sequence encodes CASSLRGERYYGYTF.

This clone was observed a single time. V usage is TRBV9 and J usage is TRBJ1-2; 10 bases fit TRBD1. J gave up 7 bases and V 1 base, and 7 bases lay outside the gene matches. Germline V CDR1 and CDR2: SGDLS, YYNGEE. The CDR3 sequence is 15 residues long. This chain's CDR3 is CASSVPATGGTGYTF. The DNA for the CDR3 is TGTGCCAGCAGCGTACCCGCGACAGGGGGCACTGGCTACACCTTC.

The rearrangement uses TRBV5-1 and TRBJ2-5; D is perhaps TRBD1 or TRBD2 (5 bases each). V dropped 3 bases and J dropped 3 bases, with 6 bases sitting between them. CDR1 is SGHRS and CDR2 is YFSETQ in the germline V gene. The CDR3 contains 12 residues. In nucleotides, the CDR3 is TGCGCCAGCAGCTGGGACGAAGAGACCCAGTACTTC. Protein product: CASSWDEETQYF.

The CDR3 reads CASSSQRETQYF. DNA of the CDR3: TGTGCCAGCAGTTCCCAGCGGGAGACCCAGTACTTC. V gene TRBV28 combines with J gene TRBJ2-5, with D possibly being TRBD2 (5 bases). This CDR3 has 12 amino acids. Germline loops: CDR1 MDHEN, CDR2 SYDVKM. The V end was cut by 4 bases, the J end by 5 bases, with 8 bases between.

The V call is TRBV4-1, the J call TRBJ1-2, with a possible D match to TRBD1 (6 bases). The V gene's germline CDR1 is MGHRA and CDR2 YSYEKL. V was cut by 1 base and J by 3 bases, with 12 bases left in between. The CDR3 runs to 15 residues. The DNA of the CDR3 is TGCGCCAGCAGCCAAGGTATTAGGACAGACTATGGCTACACCTTC. It yields the protein CASSQGIRTDYGYTF.

The chain has TRBV28 and TRBJ1-3; perhaps TRBD1 as D (5 bases). This CDR3 spans 15 amino acids. CDR1 and CDR2 (germline): MDHEN, SYDVKM. The ends were cut back, 1 base at V and 0 bases at J, with 7 bases in the middle. CDR3 in DNA: TGTGCCAGCAGTTTATTTGGGGGCTCTGGAAACACCATATATTTT. Translating gives CASSLFGGSGNTIYF.

The rearrangement joins TRBV11-1 to TRBJ2-3; TRBD2 matches 7 bases. The V and J ends lost 5 bases and 0 bases, in that order; junction bases with no gene match: 8. The CDR3 has 16 residues. Germline assignment: CDR1 SGHAT and CDR2 FQDESV (reference sequence). CDR3 region: CASSRRGLTSTDTQYF. Here the CDR3 DNA reads TGTGCCAGCAGCCGGCGGGGGTTGACTAGCACAGATACGCAGTATTTT.

The rearrangement links TRBV5-6 to TRBJ1-5; 8 bases line up with TRBD1. This CDR3 is 16 amino acids long. J was trimmed by 3 bases and V by 2 bases; bases with no gene match: 7. Germline CDR1 reads SGHDT; CDR2 reads YYEEEE. Here the CDR3 reads CASSFGTGLPNQPQHF. In DNA form, the CDR3 reads TGTGCCAGCAGCTTCGGGACAGGCCTCCCCAATCAGCCCCAGCATTTT.

The chain combines TRBV10-3 with TRBJ1-2, with TRBD1 matching over 10 bases. The CDR3 is 17 residues long. Germline assignment: CDR1 ENHRY and CDR2 SYGVKD. With 1 base clipped from V and 1 base from J, the junction kept 6 bases outside the gene matches. The CDR3: CAISEFGTGDGNYGYTF. As DNA, the CDR3 is TGTGCCATCAGTGAGTTCGGGACAGGGGACGGTAACTATGGCTACACCTTC.